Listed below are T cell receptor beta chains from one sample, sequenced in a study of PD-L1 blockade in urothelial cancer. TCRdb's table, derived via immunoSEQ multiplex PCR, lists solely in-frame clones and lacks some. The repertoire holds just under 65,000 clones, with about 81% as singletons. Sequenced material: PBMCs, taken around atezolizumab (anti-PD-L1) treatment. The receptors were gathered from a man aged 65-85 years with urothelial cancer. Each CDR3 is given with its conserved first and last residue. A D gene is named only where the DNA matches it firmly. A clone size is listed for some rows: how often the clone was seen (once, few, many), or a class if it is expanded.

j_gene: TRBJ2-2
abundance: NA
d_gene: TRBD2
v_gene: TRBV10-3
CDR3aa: CAITPTSGRLVGNTGELFF
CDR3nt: TGTGCCATCACCCCTACTAGCGGGAGATTAGTTGGGAACACCGGGGAGCTGTTTTTT

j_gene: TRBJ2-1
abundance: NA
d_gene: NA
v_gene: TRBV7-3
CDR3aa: CASKFAGDDNEQFF
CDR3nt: TGTGCCAGCAAGTTTGCAGGGGACGACAATGAGCAGTTCTTC

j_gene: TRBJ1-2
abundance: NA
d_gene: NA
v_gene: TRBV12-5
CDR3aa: CASGFTGKGGYTF
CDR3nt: TGTGCTAGTGGTTTCACAGGGAAAGGAGGCTACACCTTC

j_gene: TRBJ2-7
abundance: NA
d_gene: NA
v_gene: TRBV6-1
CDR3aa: CASGDTLVTYEQYF
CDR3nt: TGTGCCAGCGGGGACACCCTCGTGACCTACGAGCAGTACTTC

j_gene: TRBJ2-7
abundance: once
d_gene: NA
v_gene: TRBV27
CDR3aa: CASSLKPSYEQYF
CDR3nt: TGTGCCAGCAGTTTAAAGCCTTCCTACGAGCAGTACTTC

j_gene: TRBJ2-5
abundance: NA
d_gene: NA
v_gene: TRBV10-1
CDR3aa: CASSLRGQETQYF
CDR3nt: TGCGCCAGCAGCCTCCGGGGCCAAGAGACCCAGTACTTC

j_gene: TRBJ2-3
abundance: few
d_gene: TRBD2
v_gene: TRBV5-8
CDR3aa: CASINPSGRPSTDTQYF
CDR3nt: TGTGCCAGCATTAATCCTAGCGGGCGACCTAGCACAGATACGCAGTATTTT

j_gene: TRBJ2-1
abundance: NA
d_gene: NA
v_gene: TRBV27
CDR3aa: CASGLNGKAGEQFF
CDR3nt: TGTGCCAGCGGTCTGAACGGGAAGGCTGGTGAGCAGTTCTTC

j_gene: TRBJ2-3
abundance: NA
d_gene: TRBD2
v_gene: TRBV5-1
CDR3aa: CASSRTSGSRATQYF
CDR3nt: TGCGCCAGCAGTCGGACTAGCGGGAGTAGGGCTACGCAGTATTTT

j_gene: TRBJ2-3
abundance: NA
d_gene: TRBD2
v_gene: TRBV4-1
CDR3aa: CASSPEGTSGRGTQYF
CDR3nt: TGCGCCAGCAGCCCTGAGGGGACTAGCGGGAGAGGTACGCAGTATTTT

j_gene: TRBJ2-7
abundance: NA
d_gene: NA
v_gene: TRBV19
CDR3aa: CASSMSDNSYEQYF
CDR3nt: TGTGCCAGTAGTATGTCGGACAACTCCTACGAGCAGTACTTC

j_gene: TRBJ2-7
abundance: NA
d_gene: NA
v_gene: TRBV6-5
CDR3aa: CASSYSGQSSYEQYF
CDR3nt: TGTGCCAGCAGTTACTCTGGACAGTCCTCCTACGAGCAGTACTTC

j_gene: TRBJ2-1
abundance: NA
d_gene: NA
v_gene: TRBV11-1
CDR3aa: CASSLDRQGGEQFF
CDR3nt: TGTGCCAGCAGCTTAGATCGGCAAGGCGGTGAGCAGTTCTTC

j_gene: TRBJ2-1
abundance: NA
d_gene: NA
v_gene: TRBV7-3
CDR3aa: CASSLLNEQFF
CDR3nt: TGTGCCAGCAGCCTCCTAAATGAGCAGTTCTTC

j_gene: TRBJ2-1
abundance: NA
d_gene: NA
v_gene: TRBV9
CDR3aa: CASSKNDSLGGLYNEQFF
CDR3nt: TGTGCCAGCAGCAAAAACGACAGTCTGGGGGGACTTTACAATGAGCAGTTCTTC

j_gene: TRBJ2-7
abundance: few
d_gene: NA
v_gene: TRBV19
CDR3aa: CASSPREILWGQYF
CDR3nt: TGTGCCAGTAGCCCGAGGGAAATCCTATGGGGGCAGTACTTC

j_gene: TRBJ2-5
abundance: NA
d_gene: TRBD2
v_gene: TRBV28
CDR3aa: CASSRTLSGRRETQYF
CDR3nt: TGTGCCAGCAGCCGCACCCTTAGCGGGAGGAGGGAGACCCAGTACTTC

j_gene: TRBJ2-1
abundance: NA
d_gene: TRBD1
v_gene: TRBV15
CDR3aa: CATNPGQGGGGEQFF
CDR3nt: TGTGCCACCAACCCTGGACAGGGTGGAGGCGGTGAGCAGTTCTTC